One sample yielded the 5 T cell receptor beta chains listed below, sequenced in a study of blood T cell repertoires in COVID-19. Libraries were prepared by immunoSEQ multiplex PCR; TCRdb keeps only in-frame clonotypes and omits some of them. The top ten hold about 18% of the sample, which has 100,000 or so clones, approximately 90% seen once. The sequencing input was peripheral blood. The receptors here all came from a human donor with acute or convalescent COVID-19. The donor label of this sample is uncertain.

For the CDR3, the DNA is TGTGCCAGCAGAAAATTACTAAGGACTAGCGGGAGGGCGTACACCGGGGAGCTGTTTTTT. Translating it yields CASRKLLRTSGRAYTGELFF. The V and J genes are TRBV28 and TRBJ2-2; 15 bases align to TRBD2. CDR3 size: 20 residues. Germline V gene sequence: CDR1 MDHEN, CDR2 SYDVKM. V trimming: 6 bases; J trimming: 3 bases; junction bases outside the gene matches: 14. The entire variable domain, with the rest obtained from reference TRBV28 and TRBJ2-2, is as follows: DVKVTQSSRYLVKRTGEKVFLECVQDMDHENMFWYRQDPGLGLRLIYFSYDVKMKEKGDIPEGYSVSREKKERFSLILESASTNQTSMYLCASRKLLRTSGRAYTGELFFGEGSRLTVL.

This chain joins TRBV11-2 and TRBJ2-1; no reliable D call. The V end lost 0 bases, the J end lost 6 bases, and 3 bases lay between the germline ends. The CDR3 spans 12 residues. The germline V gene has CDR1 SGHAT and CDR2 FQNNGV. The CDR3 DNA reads TGTGCCAGCAGCTTAGATCGCAATGAGCAGTTCTTC. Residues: CASSLDRNEQFF.

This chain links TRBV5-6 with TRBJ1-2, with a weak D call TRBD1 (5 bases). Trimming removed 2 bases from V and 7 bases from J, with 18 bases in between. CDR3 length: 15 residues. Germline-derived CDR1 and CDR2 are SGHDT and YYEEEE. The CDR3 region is CASSFAPTARGGYTF. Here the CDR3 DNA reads TGTGCCAGCAGCTTCGCCCCGACAGCCCGAGGTGGCTACACCTTC. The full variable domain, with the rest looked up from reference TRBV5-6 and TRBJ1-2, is DAGVTQSPTHLIKTRGQQVTLRCSPKSGHDTVSWYQQALGQGPQFIFQYYEEEERQRGNFPDRFSGHQFPNYSSELNVNALLLGDSALYLCASSFAPTARGGYTFGSGTRLTVV.

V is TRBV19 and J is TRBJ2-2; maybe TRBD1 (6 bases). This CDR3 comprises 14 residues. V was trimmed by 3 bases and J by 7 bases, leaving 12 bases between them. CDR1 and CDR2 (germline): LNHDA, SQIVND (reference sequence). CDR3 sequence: CASSMWGRVGELFF. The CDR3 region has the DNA TGTGCCAGTAGTATGTGGGGGCGGGTCGGGGAGCTGTTTTTT.

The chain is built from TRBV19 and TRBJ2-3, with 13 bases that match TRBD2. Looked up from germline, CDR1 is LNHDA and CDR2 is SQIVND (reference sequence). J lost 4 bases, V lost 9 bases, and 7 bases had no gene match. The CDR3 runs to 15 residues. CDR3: CASRTSGRASDTQYF. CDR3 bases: TGTGCCAGCAGAACTAGCGGGAGGGCCTCAGATACGCAGTATTTT.